This T cell receptor (beta chain) was profiled in a study of blood T cell repertoires in COVID-19 (dated by TCRdb to 2020 to 2022). As for the study more broadly: The collaborator samples originated in the United States, Italy and Spain and spanned the acute and convalescent phases of COVID-19. The material from the prospective study consisted of cDNA or gDNA derived from T cells, B-cell-depleted T cells, or PBMCs. Deeply sampled blood TCRbeta repertoires from subjects exposed to, actively infected with, or recovered from COVID-19 were included in the dataset. The repertoires were made available in a free public database intended to serve as a resource for research on the immune response to SARS-CoV-2. Samples came from the ongoing ImmuneRACE study (first 160 participants) plus 1,254 subjects from 6 global collaborators. Nearly every sample came with metadata listing a de-identified subject ID, COVID-19 status, age in years and sex. Where available, HLA class I and class II types were taken from metadata supplied by the sample provider and were not determined by assay-based typing.

Collaborating institutions collected whole blood in K2EDTA tubes following their own protocols. For TCRbeta analysis, collaborators shipped samples in one of three forms: frozen whole blood, isolated PBMCs, or DNA extracted from either of those sample types. General conclusions and limits of the study: The quantity of clinical and demographic metadata differed by source and by participant and was supplied without curation.

TCRbeta CDR3 regions were amplified from genomic DNA by means of the immunoSEQ Assay, a bias-controlled multiplex PCR. The authors processed their data as follows. The number of nucleated cells in each sample was estimated from the amplification of reference gene primers within the assay. To quantify the absolute abundance of each unique TCRbeta CDR3 rearrangement, sequence reads were collapsed and filtered. Productive Simpson clonality was computed per sample as the square root of Simpson's diversity index over productive rearrangements. TCRdb mirrors the immuneACCESS table, restricted to in-frame sequences. Some clones are absent from its copies; in checked studies, under half trace to an unresolved V gene, and the reason for the others is unknown. V and J calls and clone size come straight from that table; D and trimming were deduced from the DNA. For this sample there are around 30,000 clones; about 92% appear just once. Over 0.7% of the sample is in the top ten clones.

Trimming takes 0 bases from V and 13 bases from J, and the germline ends sit 6 bases apart. The germline V gene provides CDR1 MNHEY and CDR2 SVGEGT. The CDR3 runs 10 amino acids, cysteine and phenylalanine included. The read is trimmed to its CDR3 DNA, 30 bases read in frame from base 1. Comments on this clone: This clone's antigen is unknown. Base qualities are not at hand, and no much larger clone is one base apart.

The clonotype comes from a male donor with active COVID-19. In this chain, TRBV6-2 or TRBV6-3 is recombined with TRBJ2-5; no D gene is confidently identified. The sequencing sample was made of peripheral blood. The sequenced DNA is TGTGCCAGCAGTTACTCTCCACTGTACTTC. It codes for CASSYSPLYF.